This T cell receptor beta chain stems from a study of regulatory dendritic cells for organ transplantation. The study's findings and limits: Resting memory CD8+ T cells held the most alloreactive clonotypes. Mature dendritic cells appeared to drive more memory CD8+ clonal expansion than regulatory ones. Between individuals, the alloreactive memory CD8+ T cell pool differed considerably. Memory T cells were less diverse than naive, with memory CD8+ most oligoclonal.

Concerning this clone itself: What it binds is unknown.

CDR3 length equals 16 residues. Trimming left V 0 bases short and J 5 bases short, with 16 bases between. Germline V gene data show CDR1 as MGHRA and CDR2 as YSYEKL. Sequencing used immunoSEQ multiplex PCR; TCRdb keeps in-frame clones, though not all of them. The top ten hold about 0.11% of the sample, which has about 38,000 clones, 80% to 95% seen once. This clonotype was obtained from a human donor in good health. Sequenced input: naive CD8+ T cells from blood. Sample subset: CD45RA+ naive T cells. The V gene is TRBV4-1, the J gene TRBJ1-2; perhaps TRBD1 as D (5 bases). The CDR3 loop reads CASSQDTRGHLYGYTF. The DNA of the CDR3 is TGCGCCAGCAGCCAAGATACGAGAGGACACCTTTATGGCTACACCTTC.